A selection of T cell receptor beta chains follows, all from one sample in a study of early T cells in non-severe SARS-CoV-2 infection. One entry per CDR3 protein results from TCRdb running MiXCR on the 5' RACE reads. The repertoire holds some 22,000 distinct CDR3 sequences, with 4.7% as singletons. Source material: whole blood. These receptor sequences come from an adult who was a healthcare worker with PCR-confirmed SARS-CoV-2 infection or an uninfected control (not recorded which). CDR3s include the opening cysteine and the closing phenylalanine or tryptophan. The D gene is left open where the match is weak. Size values are once, few and many counts, or a class for expanded clones, and some rows have none.

>-|TRBV11-2|TRBJ2-1|many
TGTGCCAGCAGCTTAGATCCCGCGGGCTCTTGGGATGAGCAGTTCTTC
CASSLDPAGSWDEQFF
>-|TRBV5-1|TRBJ2-3|few
TGCGCCAGCAATCCCCTCGGATCCAGCACAGATACGCAGTATTTT
CASNPLGSSTDTQYF
>TRBD1|TRBV3-1|TRBJ1-6|-
TGTGCCAGCAGCCGACCGGCGGGACAGGCTTATAATTCACCCCTCCACTTT
CASSRPAGQAYNSPLHF
>TRBD1|TRBV6-1|TRBJ2-7|-
TGTGCCAGCAGTGCCCTACAGGGGTTCTACGAGCAGTACTTC
CASSALQGFYEQYF
>-|TRBV7-2|TRBJ1-2|-
TGTGCCAGCAGCACCCCCCCGGCTGGCTACACCTTC
CASSTPPAGYTF
>-|TRBV7-9|TRBJ2-3|-
TGTGCCAGCAGCTTATACCTCACAGATACGCAGTATTTT
CASSLYLTDTQYF
>-|TRBV7-6|TRBJ2-5|medium-sized
TGTGCCAGCAGCTCGTCCCAAGAGACCCAGTACTTC
CASSSSQETQYF
>-|TRBV5-5|TRBJ1-3|-
TGTGCCAGCAGCTTTCTTCCTGGAAACACCATATATTTT
CASSFLPGNTIYF
>-|TRBV7-9|TRBJ1-2|many
TGTGCCAGCAGGATTTTCACTCCGGACGGATTCTATGGCTACACCTTC
CASRIFTPDGFYGYTF
>TRBD1|TRBV29-1|TRBJ2-2|many
TGCAGCGTTGTAGGACAGGTGAACACCGGGGAGCTGTTTTTT
CSVVGQVNTGELFF
>-|TRBV2|TRBJ1-5|many
TGTGCCAGCACCGGAGAGGGGGGGAGTGGCAATCAGCCCCAGCATTTT
CASTGEGGSGNQPQHF
>TRBD1|TRBV7-2|TRBJ1-5|many
TGTGCCAGCAGCTCCGGACAGGACGAAGAGCCCCAGCATTTT
CASSSGQDEEPQHF
>-|TRBV5-6|TRBJ1-4|many
TGTGCCAGCAGCGGGACCCAAAGAAGAAAACTGTTTTTT
CASSGTQRRKLFF
>TRBD2|TRBV29-1|TRBJ2-2|-
TGCAGCGTTGAAAGCCCTACTAGCGTCTCCGGGGAGCTGTTTTTT
CSVESPTSVSGELFF
>-|TRBV20-1|TRBJ2-5|many
TGCAGTGCTTTAGGCGGAGAGACCCAGTACTTC
CSALGGETQYF
>TRBD2|TRBV20-1|TRBJ2-5|many
TGCAGGCCGGGAGGGAGCCAAGAGACCCAGTACTTC
CRPGGSQETQYF
>-|TRBV20-1|TRBJ2-3|medium-sized
TGCAGTGCTAGAGATCAGAGACAGCGAAAAACAGATACGCAGTATTTT
CSARDQRQRKTDTQYF
>-|TRBV7-2|TRBJ2-1|-
TGTGCCAGCAGCTTAGTGGTCGCGTACAATGAGCAGTTCTTC
CASSLVVAYNEQFF
>TRBD2|TRBV20-1|TRBJ2-3|many
TGCAGTGCCAAGGGACTAGCGGGGGCCCCTAGCACAGATACGCAGTATTTT
CSAKGLAGAPSTDTQYF
>TRBD2|TRBV6-5|TRBJ2-3|many
TGTGCCAGCAGTTACAGATCTAGCGGGGCCACAGATACGCAGTATTTT
CASSYRSSGATDTQYF